This T cell receptor beta chain was retrieved from a study of T cells in localized non-small cell lung cancer (TCRdb year 2020). Regarding the complete study: Comparing tumors with uninvolved tumor-adjacent lungs, the study looked at the T cell repertoires of about 240 patients with early-stage NSCLC. The cohort consisted of around 250 treatment-naive NSCLC patients whose localized lung tumors had been resected. A mean age of around 66 years was recorded for the NSCLC patients, of whom 120 to 150 were male and around 100 were female. Points the paper makes about the study in general: A median of roughly 56 of the top 100 tumor clones were detected in paired uninvolved adjacent lung, and some 30 of these tumor clones were also found among the top 100 clones of the paired uninvolved adjacent lung. Uninvolved tumor-adjacent lung showed the highest T cell clonality, higher than tumor, which suggests more focused antigenic responses in the adjacent lung. Because the study design was exploratory, TCR variables were selected using unadjusted p-values without false-discovery rate correction. Longer overall survival was associated with higher blood T cell density, whereas shorter survival was associated with higher adjacent-lung clonality. Because multi-region tumor sequencing was not done, intratumor heterogeneity could not be ruled out.

The CDR3 has 13 amino acids, counting the end cysteine and phenylalanine. Of the read, only the CDR3 DNA is kept; its 39 bases are in frame from base 1. CDR1 and CDR2 are drawn from the germline V gene (reference sequence): GTSNPN, SVGIG. The junction carries 4 bases between V and J, which are trimmed by 2 bases and 0 bases respectively. At diagnosis, tumor, uninvolved tumor-adjacent lung and peripheral blood were collected and then preserved as a mix of FFPE and fresh-frozen material. For TCR repertoire profiling, the blood samples were analyzed as peripheral blood mononuclear cells. TCR beta CDR3 regions were sequenced from DNA using the immunoSEQ Assay. From the authors' description of their analysis: T cell density was computed as TCR beta template counts normalized to usable DNA estimated by amplifying housekeeping genes. The preseqR package was used to estimate richness by extrapolating to 400,000 templates for PBMC samples and to 120,000 templates for tissue samples. Clonality was calculated as one minus Pielou's evenness. To identify tissue-enriched TCRs, differential abundance testing was run on productive amino-acid clonotypes with a minimum total count of 5 and an alpha of 0.1. The Jaccard Index and the Morisita Overlap Index were used to measure repertoire overlap between compartments. GLIPH grouped TCR beta CDR3s together with public tetramer-defined viral CDR3s, and a viral motif had to include at least three viral sequences and also show V-gene enrichment. As stored in TCRdb, this immuneACCESS dataset retains in-frame rearrangements with V and J assigned. A fraction of the clones does not appear; measured against another copy, unresolved V genes explain less than half of the discrepancy, and the remainder lacks a known reason. That table supplies the V and J calls and clone size; D and trimming were determined from the DNA. This sample is represented by approximately 31,000 clones; 85% to 90% of them were singletons. The ten largest clones represent 4% to 5% of the sample.

In the case of this clone: Its antigen is not yet known. Base qualities are not recorded, but no much larger clone differs from it by a single base.

The chain is made from TRBV30 and TRBJ1-4; confidence is insufficient to name the D gene. The material sequenced was peripheral blood, taken before any cancer treatment. The TCR sequence derives from a male donor aged 60 or over with stage III lung adenocarcinoma. The DNA sequence is TGTGCCTGGAGTAAGACAACTAATGAAAAACTGTTTTTT. Protein translation: CAWSKTTNEKLFF.